A single T cell receptor beta chain is shown here with its context. Per the study methods: Amplification of reference gene primers provided the estimated nucleated cell counts. Measured with immunoSEQ multiplex PCR; TCRdb has only the in-frame clones, and not every one. V and J calls and clone size are copied from that table; D and trimming were computed from the DNA. The sample has under 200,000 clones, 88% seen once; the top ten hold 6%. This specimen belongs to a study of blood T cell repertoires in COVID-19. Study-level information: Samples taken during acute and convalescent COVID-19 were collected in the United States, Italy and Spain. PBMCs, B-cell-depleted T cells, or T cells provided the cDNA or gDNA that made up the material.

Germline V CDR1 and CDR2: SGHNT, YYREEE (reference sequence). V gave up 4 bases and J gave up 3 bases, with 14 bases separating them. The CDR3 covers 14 residues. J is TRBJ2-7 and V is TRBV5-4; D is possibly TRBD1 (6 bases). Sequenced sample: peripheral blood. The receptor was isolated from a man aged 35 to 55 with active or convalescent COVID-19. CDR3 coding DNA: TGTGCCAGCAGCCCTGTGGACAGTCTCTACGAGCAGTACTTC. It is translated as CASSPVDSLYEQYF.